The T cell receptor (beta chain) under discussion was sequenced for a study of T-cell reconstitution after alpha-beta-depleted transplantation in children. This clonotype was seen ten or more times. Its matching antigen is unknown. Unique molecular identifiers featured in how the TCRbeta library was prepared. In TCRdb, the PCR reads were re-called with MiXCR into one record per CDR3 protein. The profile shows about 300,000 distinct CDR3 sequences, almost 8% of them singletons. Notes on the study in general: The main origin of T-cell counts and diversity one year after transplant was newly produced T cells. TCRbeta diversity was high at day 60 in some patients (a result of surviving recipient T cells and thymic progenitors). Expanded graft clones numbering several hundred reportedly gave rise to alpha-beta T cells about two months after transplant.

With 7 bases removed from V and 5 bases from J, the gap between germline ends came to 23 bases. CDR3 length: 16 residues. Germline CDR1 LNHDA, CDR2 SQIVND (reference sequence). The sequence came from a female patient aged 2 to 10 who had a stem cell transplant for Fanconi anemia, so the T cells may come from the graft donor. The genes are TRBV19 and TRBJ1-1, with D maybe TRBD1 (5 bases). This sample comprised peripheral blood, obtained 360 days after TCRalphabeta/CD19-depleted stem cell transplant. CDR3: CASIASGRVSWTEAFF. CDR3 nucleotides: TGTGCCAGTATCGCTTCGGGCAGGGTGAGTTGGACTGAAGCTTTCTTT.